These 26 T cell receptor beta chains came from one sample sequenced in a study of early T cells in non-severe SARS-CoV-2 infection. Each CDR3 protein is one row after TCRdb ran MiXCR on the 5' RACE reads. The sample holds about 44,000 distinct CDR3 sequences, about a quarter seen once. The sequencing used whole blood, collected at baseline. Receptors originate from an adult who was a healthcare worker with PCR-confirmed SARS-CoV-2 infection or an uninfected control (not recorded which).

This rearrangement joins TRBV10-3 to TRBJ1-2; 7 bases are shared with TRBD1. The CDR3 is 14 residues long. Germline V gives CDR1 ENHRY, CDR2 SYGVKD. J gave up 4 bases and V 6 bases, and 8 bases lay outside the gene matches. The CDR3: CAISSSGTVYGYTF. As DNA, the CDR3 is TGTGCCATCAGCTCCTCCGGGACAGTCTATGGCTACACCTTC.

CDR3 sequence reads: CASSFDRGGNEKLFF. The CDR3 nucleotides are TGTGCCAGCAGCTTTGACAGGGGAGGAAATGAAAAACTGTTTTTT. The chain links TRBV5-4 to TRBJ1-4, with 8 positions matching TRBD1. Germline assignment: CDR1 SGHNT and CDR2 YYREEE (reference sequence). Trimming at V came to 2 bases and at J to 5 bases, leaving 5 bases not matched to a gene. The CDR3 spans 15 residues. The full variable domain, in which reference TRBV5-4 and TRBJ1-4 provide the parts outside the CDR3, is ETGVTQSPTHLIKTRGQQVTLRCSSQSGHNTVSWYQQALGQGPQFIFQYYREEENGRGNFPPRFSGLQFPNYSSELNVNALELDDSALYLCASSFDRGGNEKLFFGSGTQLSVL.

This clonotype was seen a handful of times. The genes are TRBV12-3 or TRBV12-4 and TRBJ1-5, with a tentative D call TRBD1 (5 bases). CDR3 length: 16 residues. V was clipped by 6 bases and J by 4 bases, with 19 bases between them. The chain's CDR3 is CASSPNIRQPNQPQHF. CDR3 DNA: TGTGCCAGCAGCCCAAATATCCGACAGCCAAATCAGCCCCAGCATTTT.

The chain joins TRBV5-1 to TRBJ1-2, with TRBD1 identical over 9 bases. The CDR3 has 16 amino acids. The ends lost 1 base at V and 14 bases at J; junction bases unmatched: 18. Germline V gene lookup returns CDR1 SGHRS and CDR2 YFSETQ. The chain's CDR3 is CASSLWFGGTGRVWTF. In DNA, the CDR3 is TGCGCCAGCAGCTTGTGGTTCGGCGGGACAGGGAGAGTGTGGACCTTC.

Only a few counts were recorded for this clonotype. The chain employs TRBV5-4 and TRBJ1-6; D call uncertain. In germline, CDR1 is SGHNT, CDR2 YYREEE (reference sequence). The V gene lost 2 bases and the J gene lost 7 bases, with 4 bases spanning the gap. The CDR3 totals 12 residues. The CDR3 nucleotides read TGTGCCAGCAGCTTACAGAATTCACCCCTCCACTTT. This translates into CASSLQNSPLHF.

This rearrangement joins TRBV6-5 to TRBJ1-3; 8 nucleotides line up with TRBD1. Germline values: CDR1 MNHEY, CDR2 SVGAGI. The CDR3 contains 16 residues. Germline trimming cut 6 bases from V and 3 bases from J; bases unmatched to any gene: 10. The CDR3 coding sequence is TGTGCCAGCAGACCCGACAGGGGAGAAGGTGGAAACACCATATATTTT. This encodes CASRPDRGEGGNTIYF.

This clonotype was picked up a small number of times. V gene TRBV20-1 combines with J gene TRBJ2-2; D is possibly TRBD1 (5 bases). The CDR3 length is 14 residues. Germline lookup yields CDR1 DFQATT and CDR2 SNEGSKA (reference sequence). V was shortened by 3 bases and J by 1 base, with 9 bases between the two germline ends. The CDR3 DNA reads TGCAGTGCTAGGACAGCGCTGAACACCGGGGAGCTGTTTTTT. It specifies CSARTALNTGELFF.

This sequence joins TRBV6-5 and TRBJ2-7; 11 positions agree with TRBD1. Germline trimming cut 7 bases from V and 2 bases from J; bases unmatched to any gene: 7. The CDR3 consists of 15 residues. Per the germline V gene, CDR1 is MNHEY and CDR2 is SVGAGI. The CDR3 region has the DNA TGTGCCAGCACCCGGGGGGGACAGGGGGCCTACGAGCAGTACTTC. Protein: CASTRGGQGAYEQYF.

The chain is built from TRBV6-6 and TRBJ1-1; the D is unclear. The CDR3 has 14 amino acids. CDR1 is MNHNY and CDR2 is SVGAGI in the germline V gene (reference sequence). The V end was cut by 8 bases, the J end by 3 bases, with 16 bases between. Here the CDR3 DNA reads TGTGCCAGCCCCAAAACCCTCCGGGACACTGAAGCTTTCTTT. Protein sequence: CASPKTLRDTEAFF.

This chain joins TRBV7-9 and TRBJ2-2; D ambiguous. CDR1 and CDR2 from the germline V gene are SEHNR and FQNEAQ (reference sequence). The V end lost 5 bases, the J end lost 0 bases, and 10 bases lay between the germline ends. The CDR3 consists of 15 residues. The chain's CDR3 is CASSPETANTGELFF. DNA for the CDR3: TGTGCCAGCAGCCCGGAGACCGCGAACACCGGGGAGCTGTTTTTT.

CDR3 in DNA: TGTGCCAGCAGCTTAGTTTCGGGAGACGGGCGGGGCTACACCTTC. Amino acid sequence: CASSLVSGDGRGYTF. This chain connects TRBV7-2 to TRBJ1-2, with D uncertain. Trimming cost V 1 base and J 8 bases, with 17 bases left between them. The CDR3 consists of 15 residues. The V gene's germline CDR1 is SGHTA and CDR2 FQGNSA. Based on the CDR3 plus reference TRBV7-2 and TRBJ1-2, the full variable domain is GAGVSQSPSNKVTEKGKDVELRCDPISGHTALYWYRQSLGQGLEFLIYFQGNSAPDKSGLPSDRFSAERTGGSVSTLTIQRTQQEDSAVYLCASSLVSGDGRGYTFGSGTRLTVV.

CDR3 sequence reads: CASSPDRVSVYEQYF. CDR3 nucleotides: TGTGCCAGCTCACCGGACAGGGTGTCTGTCTACGAGCAGTACTTC. The chain employs TRBV18 and TRBJ2-7; 8 nucleotides agree with TRBD1. This CDR3 is 15 amino acids long. V shed 3 bases and J 3 bases; nucleotides not matched to a gene: 7. Germline loops: CDR1 KGHSH, CDR2 LQKENI.

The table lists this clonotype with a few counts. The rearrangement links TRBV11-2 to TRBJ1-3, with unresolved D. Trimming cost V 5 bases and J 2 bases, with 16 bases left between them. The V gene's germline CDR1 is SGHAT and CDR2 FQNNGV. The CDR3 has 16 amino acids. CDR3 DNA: TGTGCCAGCAGCCACTTGGGCAGTCGGGCTGGAAACACCATATATTTT. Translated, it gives CASSHLGSRAGNTIYF.

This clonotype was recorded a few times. The chain's CDR3 is CASSLPRSPLHF. CDR3 DNA: TGTGCCAGCAGTTTACCCCGATCACCCCTCCACTTT. The chain carries TRBV12-3 or TRBV12-4 and TRBJ1-6; no reliable D call. The CDR3 is made up of 12 amino acids. Trimming took 2 bases from V and 10 from J, leaving 6 bases between them.

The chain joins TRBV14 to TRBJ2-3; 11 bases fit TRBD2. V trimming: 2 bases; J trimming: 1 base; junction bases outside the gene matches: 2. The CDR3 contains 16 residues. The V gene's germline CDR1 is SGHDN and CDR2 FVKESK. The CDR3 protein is CASSQRGLAGTDTQYF. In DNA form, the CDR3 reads TGTGCCAGCAGCCAACGGGGACTAGCGGGCACAGATACGCAGTATTTT.

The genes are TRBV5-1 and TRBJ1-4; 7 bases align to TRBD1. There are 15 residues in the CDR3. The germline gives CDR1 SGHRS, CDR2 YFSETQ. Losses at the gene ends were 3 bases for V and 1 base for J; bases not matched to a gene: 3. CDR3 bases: TGCGCCAGCAGCTCGACAGGGCTAACTAATGAAAAACTGTTTTTT. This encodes CASSSTGLTNEKLFF.

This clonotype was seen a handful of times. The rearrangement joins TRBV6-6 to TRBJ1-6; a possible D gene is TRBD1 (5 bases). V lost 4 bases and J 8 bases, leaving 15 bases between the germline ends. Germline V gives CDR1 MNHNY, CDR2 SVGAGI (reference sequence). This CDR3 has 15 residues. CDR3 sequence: CASSSGRGTYSPLHF. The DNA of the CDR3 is TGTGCCAGCAGTTCGGGACGGGGGACCTATTCACCCCTCCACTTT.

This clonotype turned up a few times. CDR3 region: CATSDSLWGRVNEQFF. The CDR3 nucleotides read TGTGCCACCAGTGATTCTTTGTGGGGGAGGGTGAATGAGCAGTTCTTC. This chain uses TRBV24-1 with TRBJ2-1; 7 bases align to TRBD2. The CDR3 consists of 16 residues. V lost 2 bases and J lost 7; bases outside the gene matches: 10. The V gene's germline CDR1 is KGHDR and CDR2 SFDVKD.

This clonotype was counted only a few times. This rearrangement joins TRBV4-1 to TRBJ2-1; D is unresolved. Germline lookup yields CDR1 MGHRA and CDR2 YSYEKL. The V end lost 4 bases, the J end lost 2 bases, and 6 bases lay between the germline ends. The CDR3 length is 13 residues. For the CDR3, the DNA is TGCGCCAGCAGCCGAACGGCCTACAATGAGCAGTTCTTC. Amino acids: CASSRTAYNEQFF.

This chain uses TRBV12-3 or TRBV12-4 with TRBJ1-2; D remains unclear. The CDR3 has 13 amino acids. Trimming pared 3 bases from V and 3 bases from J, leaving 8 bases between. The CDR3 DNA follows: TGTGCCAGCAGTTTGAAAAGGGACTATGGCTACACCTTC. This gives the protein CASSLKRDYGYTF.

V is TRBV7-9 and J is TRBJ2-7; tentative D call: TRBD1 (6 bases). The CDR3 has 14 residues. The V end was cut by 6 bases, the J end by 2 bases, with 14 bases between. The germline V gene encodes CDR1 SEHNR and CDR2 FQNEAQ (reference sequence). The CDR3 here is CASSAQGFTYEQYF. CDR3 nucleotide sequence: TGTGCCAGCAGTGCGCAGGGGTTTACCTACGAGCAGTACTTC.

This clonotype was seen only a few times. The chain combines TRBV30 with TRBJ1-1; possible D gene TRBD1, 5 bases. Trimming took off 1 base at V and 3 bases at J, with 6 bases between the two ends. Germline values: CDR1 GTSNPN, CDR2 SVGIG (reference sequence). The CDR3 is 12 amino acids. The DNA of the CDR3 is TGTGCCTGGAGTGAAGGGGACACTGAAGCTTTCTTT. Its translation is CAWSEGDTEAFF.

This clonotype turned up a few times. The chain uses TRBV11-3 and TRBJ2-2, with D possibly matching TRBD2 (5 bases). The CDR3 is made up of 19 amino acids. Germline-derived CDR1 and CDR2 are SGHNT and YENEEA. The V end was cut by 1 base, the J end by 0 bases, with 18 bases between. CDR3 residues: CASSLGRWGDPANTGELFF. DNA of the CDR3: TGTGCCAGCAGCTTAGGTCGCTGGGGAGACCCCGCGAACACCGGGGAGCTGTTTTTT.

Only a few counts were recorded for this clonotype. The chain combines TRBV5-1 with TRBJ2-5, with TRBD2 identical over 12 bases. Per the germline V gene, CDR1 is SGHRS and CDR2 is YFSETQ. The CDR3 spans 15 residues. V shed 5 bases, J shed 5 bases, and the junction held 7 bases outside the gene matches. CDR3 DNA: TGCGCCAGCAGAGACCGACTAGCGGGGGCGGAGACCCAGTACTTC. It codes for CASRDRLAGAETQYF.

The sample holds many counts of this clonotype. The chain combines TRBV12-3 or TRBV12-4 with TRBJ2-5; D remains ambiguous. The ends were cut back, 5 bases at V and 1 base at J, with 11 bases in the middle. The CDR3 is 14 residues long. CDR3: CASSPPSAQETQYF. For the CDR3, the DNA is TGTGCCAGCAGTCCACCATCAGCCCAAGAGACCCAGTACTTC.

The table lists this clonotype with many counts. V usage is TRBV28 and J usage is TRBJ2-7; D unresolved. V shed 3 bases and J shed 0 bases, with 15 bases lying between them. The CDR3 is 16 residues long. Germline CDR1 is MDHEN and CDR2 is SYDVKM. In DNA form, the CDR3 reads TGTGCCAGCAGTTTGGTCGTGCTCCGGAGCTCCTACGAGCAGTACTTC. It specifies CASSLVVLRSSYEQYF.